Listed here are 21 T cell receptor beta chains from one sample, sequenced in a study of OX40 agonist ivuxolimab in advanced cancers. Assay used: immunoSEQ multiplex PCR; TCRdb lists only in-frame clones, some missing. Of tens of thousands of clones in the sample, 82% were seen once. This sample comprised CD4+ or CD8+ T cells sorted from blood, obtained in a trial of the OX40 agonist ivuxolimab. These receptor sequences come from an adult with an advanced solid tumor such as melanoma, head and neck, liver or kidney cancer.

V usage is TRBV5-1 and J usage is TRBJ2-2, with TRBD1 as a possible D gene (5 bases). The V gene's germline CDR1 is SGHRS and CDR2 YFSETQ. The CDR3 sequence is 15 residues long. V was shortened by 1 base and J by 2 bases, with 9 bases between the two germline ends. This CDR3 is CASSLLQGNTGELFF. The CDR3 region has the DNA TGCGCCAGCAGCTTGTTGCAGGGTAACACCGGGGAGCTGTTTTTT. The complete variable domain, with remaining parts taken from reference TRBV5-1 and TRBJ2-2, reads KAGVTQTPRYLIKTRGQQVTLSCSPISGHRSVSWYQQTPGQGLQFLFEYFSETQRNKGNFPGRFSGRQFSNSRSEMNVSTLELGDSALYLCASSLLQGNTGELFFGEGSRLTVL.

This clone was counted between two and nine times. The chain is built from TRBV6-4 and TRBJ2-2; no clear D. V lost 6 bases to trimming and J lost 0 bases, with 8 bases between them. CDR3 length equals 14 residues. Looked up from germline, CDR1 is MRHNA and CDR2 is SNTAGT. The CDR3 DNA is TGTGCCAGCAGGACGTCCCCGAACACCGGGGAGCTGTTTTTT. This sequence encodes CASRTSPNTGELFF.

This clone was detected a few times. The V and J genes are TRBV28 and TRBJ2-3, with TRBD2 matching 9 bases. J gave up 2 bases and V 6 bases, and 12 bases lay outside the gene matches. Looked up from germline, CDR1 is MDHEN and CDR2 is SYDVKM. CDR3 length equals 17 residues. The CDR3 region is CASRPALGTSNTDTQYF. The CDR3 DNA reads TGTGCCAGCAGACCCGCGCTCGGGACTAGCAACACAGATACGCAGTATTTT. Drawing the rest from reference TRBV28 and TRBJ2-3, the complete variable domain is DVKVTQSSRYLVKRTGEKVFLECVQDMDHENMFWYRQDPGLGLRLIYFSYDVKMKEKGDIPEGYSVSREKKERFSLILESASTNQTSMYLCASRPALGTSNTDTQYFGPGTRLTVL.

This chain uses TRBV18 with TRBJ1-2; possible D gene TRBD1, 5 bases. Trimming removed 4 bases at V and 7 bases at J, with 10 bases between. The CDR3 consists of 12 residues. The germline CDR1 and CDR2 sequences are KGHSH and LQKENI. CDR3 DNA sequence: TGTGCCAGCTCACGAGGGGATGGTGGCTACACCTTC. Protein product: CASSRGDGGYTF.

This clone came up once. This chain links TRBV19 with TRBJ2-1; D remains ambiguous. The CDR3 length is 12 residues. Between the trimmed V and J ends, which lost 4 bases and 6 bases, there was a span of 7 bases. Germline loops: CDR1 LNHDA, CDR2 SQIVND (reference sequence). CDR3 in amino acids: CASSTGTNEQFF. The CDR3 DNA sequence: TGTGCCAGTAGTACCGGTACCAATGAGCAGTTCTTC.

This chain links TRBV25-1 with TRBJ2-6; no firm D call. This CDR3 has 11 residues. The germline V gene has CDR1 MGHDK and CDR2 SYGVNS. V gave up 8 bases and J gave up 5 bases, with 4 bases separating them. CDR3 protein: CASSRANVLTF. Written as DNA, the CDR3 is TGTGCCAGCTCGCGGGCCAACGTCCTGACTTTC.

V gene TRBV4-1 combines with J gene TRBJ2-1; 8 positions agree with TRBD2. CDR3 length equals 14 residues. In germline, CDR1 is MGHRA, CDR2 YSYEKL. Trimming removed 4 bases from V and 6 bases from J; junction bases left unmatched: 5. CDR3: CASSLTGTSNEQFF. CDR3 bases: TGCGCCAGCAGCCTAACCGGGACTAGCAATGAGCAGTTCTTC.

This clone has only a few counts. V is TRBV29-1 and J is TRBJ1-1; D not resolved. The CDR3 is 15 amino acids. The germline CDR1 and CDR2 sequences are SQVTM and ANQGSEA. V was cut by 0 bases and J by 1 base, with 12 bases left in between. DNA for the CDR3: TGCAGCGTTGAAGACTTTAGGTTGACGAACACTGAAGCTTTCTTT. It yields the protein CSVEDFRLTNTEAFF.

The chain recombines TRBV28 with TRBJ1-4; D is perhaps TRBD1 (5 bases). Trimming removed 8 bases from V and 7 bases from J, with 20 bases in between. CDR3 size: 15 residues. Per germline, CDR1 MDHEN and CDR2 SYDVKM. CDR3 region: CASVNGRGGAEKLFF. CDR3 bases: TGTGCCAGCGTAAACGGGAGGGGTGGTGCTGAAAAACTGTTTTTT.

This chain connects TRBV18 to TRBJ2-1; D is perhaps TRBD1 (6 bases). The germline V and J ends were trimmed by 2 bases and 10 bases, with 15 bases remaining between them. From germline, CDR1 is KGHSH and CDR2 LQKENI. The CDR3 consists of 14 residues. The CDR3 here is CASSPGQGSREQFF. In DNA form, the CDR3 reads TGTGCCAGCTCACCAGGCCAGGGGAGCAGGGAGCAGTTCTTC.

This chain uses TRBV7-9 with TRBJ1-1; TRBD1 matches 7 bases. V gave up 3 bases and J gave up 1 base; unmatched junction bases: 2. CDR1 is SEHNR and CDR2 is FQNEAQ in the germline V gene (reference sequence). This CDR3 comprises 14 residues. The CDR3 DNA is TGTGCCAGCAGCTTCCGGGACAGGAACACTGAAGCTTTCTTT. Amino acids: CASSFRDRNTEAFF.

This chain links TRBV7-8 with TRBJ1-2; D is undetermined. The CDR3 runs to 12 residues. With 0 bases removed from V and 8 bases from J, the gap between germline ends came to 7 bases. Germline V gives CDR1 SGHVS, CDR2 FQNEAQ. The CDR3: CASSLARVGYTF. In DNA, the CDR3 is TGTGCCAGCAGCTTAGCAAGGGTCGGCTACACCTTC.

The rearrangement links TRBV11-2 to TRBJ1-1; the D is unclear. This CDR3 is built from 13 residues. Germline V gene lookup returns CDR1 SGHAT and CDR2 FQNNGV. V was shortened by 3 bases and J by 3 bases, with 8 bases between the two germline ends. In DNA, the CDR3 is TGTGCCAGCAGCTTTGGGGTTTACACTGAAGCTTTCTTT. This encodes CASSFGVYTEAFF.

The rearrangement links TRBV4-2 to TRBJ2-1; 10 nucleotides line up with TRBD2. The germline V gene encodes CDR1 LGHNA and CDR2 YNFKEQ. With V trimmed by 0 bases and J by 3 bases, 11 bases remained unmatched. CDR3 length equals 19 residues. CDR3 DNA sequence: TGTGCCAGCAGCCAAGATCAGTCGAGCGGGAGGGCCGGCTACAATGAGCAGTTCTTC. Translation gives CASSQDQSSGRAGYNEQFF.

V gene TRBV9 combines with J gene TRBJ2-7; tentatively, D is TRBD1 or TRBD2 (6 bases each). The CDR3 length is 15 residues. Trimming took 0 bases from V and 4 from J, leaving 14 bases between them. The germline gives CDR1 SGDLS, CDR2 YYNGEE. Written as DNA, the CDR3 is TGTGCCAGCAGCGTAGAGGGGGGAACCCAGTACGAGCAGTACTTC. Translation gives CASSVEGGTQYEQYF.

This chain links TRBV5-1 with TRBJ1-5, with TRBD1 matching 7 bases. This CDR3 region has 15 residues. The germline V gene encodes CDR1 SGHRS and CDR2 YFSETQ. J was trimmed by 1 base and V by 0 bases; bases with no gene match: 1. Here the CDR3 DNA reads TGCGCCAGCAGCTTGGGGGGACAGAGCAATCAGCCCCAGCATTTT. Protein product: CASSLGGQSNQPQHF.

The rearrangement uses TRBV18 and TRBJ1-1; D call uncertain. V lost 5 bases and J lost 1, with 5 bases in between. In germline, CDR1 is KGHSH, CDR2 LQKENI. The CDR3 consists of 12 residues. CDR3 bases: TGTGCCAGCTCAGAACAGAACACTGAAGCTTTCTTT. This gives the protein CASSEQNTEAFF.

V gene TRBV5-1 combines with J gene TRBJ2-3, with 7 positions matching TRBD1. V was pared by 3 bases and J by 6 bases, with 4 bases of the junction left unmatched. Germline lookup yields CDR1 SGHRS and CDR2 YFSETQ. The CDR3 sequence is 13 residues long. Here the CDR3 reads CASSSTGVDTQYF. The CDR3 coding sequence is TGCGCCAGCAGCTCTACAGGGGTGGATACGCAGTATTTT.

The genes are TRBV5-1 and TRBJ2-2; 14 positions match TRBD2. The junction had 8 bases not matched to a gene; V was cut back by 0 bases and J by 7 bases. Looked up from germline, CDR1 is SGHRS and CDR2 is YFSETQ. The CDR3 is 18 amino acids. CDR3 region: CASSLALTSGRAHGELFF. The CDR3 DNA sequence: TGCGCCAGCAGCTTGGCCCTGACTAGCGGGAGGGCCCACGGGGAGCTGTTTTTT.

The V and J genes are TRBV7-2 and TRBJ2-7; no definite D call. Trimming removed 1 base from V and 2 bases from J, with 12 bases in between. CDR1 SGHTA and CDR2 FQGNSA come from the germline V gene. The CDR3 is 15 residues long. The CDR3 region is CASSLGETPTYEQYF. The DNA for the CDR3 is TGTGCCAGCAGCTTAGGTGAAACACCCACCTACGAGCAGTACTTC.

The rearrangement links TRBV5-4 to TRBJ2-5; a weak D match, TRBD1 (6 bases). V lost 3 bases and J 1 base, leaving 19 bases between the germline ends. The germline V gene encodes CDR1 SGHNT and CDR2 YYREEE (reference sequence). The CDR3 spans 17 residues. CDR3 DNA: TGTGCCAGCAGCTCCAAGGACAGTCCAAGGGGCCAAGAGACCCAGTACTTC. Translated, it gives CASSSKDSPRGQETQYF.